This is a list of T cell receptor beta chains from one sample in a study of T cells after yellow fever vaccination. TCRdb redid the calling of the 5' RACE reads with MiXCR, one entry per CDR3 protein. Among 450,000 to 550,000 distinct CDR3 sequences listed, 21% were seen once. The sample here was PBMCs, taken 21 days after the first yellow fever vaccination. The receptors shown here come from a man aged 18 to 30 who received the YFV17D yellow fever vaccine. Both conserved end residues are part of each CDR3. Each record gives: CDR3 DNA, CDR3 protein, V gene, J gene, clone size, D gene. A D gene is named only where the DNA matches it firmly. For some rows the clone size is stated as once, few or many, or as a class when expanded; others skip it.

CDR3nt: TGCGCCAGCAGCCAGGTGGGACCTACCAGCTCTGGGGCCAACGTCCTGACTTTC
CDR3aa: CASSQVGPTSSGANVLTF
v_gene: TRBV4-3
j_gene: TRBJ2-6
abundance: NA
d_gene: NA

CDR3nt: TGCAGTGCTAGAGATCGGAGGACCCAGTACTTC
CDR3aa: CSARDRRTQYF
v_gene: TRBV20-1
j_gene: TRBJ2-5
abundance: few
d_gene: NA

CDR3nt: TGTGCCAGTCAACCTAGCGGGGGGGAGACCCAGTACTTC
CDR3aa: CASQPSGGETQYF
v_gene: TRBV7-8
j_gene: TRBJ2-5
abundance: NA
d_gene: TRBD2

CDR3nt: TGTGCCAGCAGCCAGAGACGGAACACTGAAGCTTTCTTT
CDR3aa: CASSQRRNTEAFF
v_gene: TRBV3-1
j_gene: TRBJ1-1
abundance: NA
d_gene: NA

CDR3nt: TGTGCCACCAGCGATCGCGGGGGGGCGATCGATACGCAGTATTTT
CDR3aa: CATSDRGGAIDTQYF
v_gene: TRBV24-1
j_gene: TRBJ2-3
abundance: NA
d_gene: TRBD2

CDR3nt: TGCAGTGTCAATCGAGTACCGCGAGGCACTGAAGCTTTCTTT
CDR3aa: CSVNRVPRGTEAFF
v_gene: TRBV29-1
j_gene: TRBJ1-1
abundance: NA
d_gene: NA

CDR3nt: TGCGCCAGCAGTCACGGACAAGAGACCCAGTACTTC
CDR3aa: CASSHGQETQYF
v_gene: TRBV5-1
j_gene: TRBJ2-5
abundance: few
d_gene: NA

CDR3nt: TGTGCCAGCAGCGATAGACAGGGGGTTGATCATGAGCAGTTCTTC
CDR3aa: CASSDRQGVDHEQFF
v_gene: TRBV7-2
j_gene: TRBJ2-1
abundance: NA
d_gene: TRBD1

CDR3nt: TGTGCCAGCACTCCCAGGCCTGTGGGGCCCCTATTTGAAGCTTTCTTT
CDR3aa: CASTPRPVGPLFEAFF
v_gene: TRBV6-1
j_gene: TRBJ1-1
abundance: NA
d_gene: NA

CDR3nt: TGCGCCAGCAGCTTGGCCATATTTGTTTCTCCCGGGGAGCTGTTTTTT
CDR3aa: CASSLAIFVSPGELFF
v_gene: TRBV5-1
j_gene: TRBJ2-2
abundance: few
d_gene: NA

CDR3nt: TGTGCCAGCAGCTTAACCGGGACAGCGAACACCGGGGAGCTGTTTTTT
CDR3aa: CASSLTGTANTGELFF
v_gene: TRBV11-2
j_gene: TRBJ2-2
abundance: few
d_gene: TRBD1

CDR3nt: TGCAGTGCTCTGCAGGGGACACCGTATAGCAATCAGCCCCAGCATTTT
CDR3aa: CSALQGTPYSNQPQHF
v_gene: TRBV20-1
j_gene: TRBJ1-5
abundance: NA
d_gene: NA

CDR3nt: TGCGCCAGCAGCCAAGCTTTCCGCTCCTACAATGAGCAGTTCTTC
CDR3aa: CASSQAFRSYNEQFF
v_gene: TRBV4-3
j_gene: TRBJ2-1
abundance: few
d_gene: NA

CDR3nt: TGTGCCAGCTCACCCGACCAGGTGACAGGGTTCAAGCAGTACTTC
CDR3aa: CASSPDQVTGFKQYF
v_gene: TRBV18
j_gene: TRBJ2-7
abundance: many
d_gene: TRBD1

CDR3nt: TGTGCCAGCAGCCTCATGGACACCAGCACTGAAGCTTTCTTT
CDR3aa: CASSLMDTSTEAFF
v_gene: TRBV7-9
j_gene: TRBJ1-1
abundance: few
d_gene: NA

CDR3nt: TGTGCCTGGAGTGCCGCTAGCGGGGGGAGCGAGACCCAGTACTTC
CDR3aa: CAWSAASGGSETQYF
v_gene: TRBV30
j_gene: TRBJ2-5
abundance: few
d_gene: TRBD2

CDR3nt: TGTGCCACCGGACCGACCTGGGACCAAGGGCTGTTTTTT
CDR3aa: CATGPTWDQGLFF
v_gene: TRBV10-3
j_gene: TRBJ2-2
abundance: NA
d_gene: NA

CDR3nt: TGCGCCACCAATCGGGGGGGAAGCTCTAGCACAGATACGCAGTATTTT
CDR3aa: CATNRGGSSSTDTQYF
v_gene: TRBV5-1
j_gene: TRBJ2-3
abundance: NA
d_gene: TRBD2

CDR3nt: TGCGCCAGCAGCTTCACTAGCCAACCCGGGGAGACCCAGTACTTC
CDR3aa: CASSFTSQPGETQYF
v_gene: TRBV5-1
j_gene: TRBJ2-5
abundance: NA
d_gene: NA

CDR3nt: TGTGCCACCAGTGATCCCCCCCCCAGGGACCATGAGCAGTTCTTC
CDR3aa: CATSDPPPRDHEQFF
v_gene: TRBV24-1
j_gene: TRBJ2-1
abundance: few
d_gene: NA

CDR3nt: TGTGCCAGCAGTAAACCGGGACTACCCTTCTACAATGAGCAGTTCTTC
CDR3aa: CASSKPGLPFYNEQFF
v_gene: TRBV6-2/TRBV6-3
j_gene: TRBJ2-1
abundance: NA
d_gene: TRBD2

CDR3nt: TGCGCCAGCAGCCCTGTCGCGGACACCGGGGAGCTGTTTTTT
CDR3aa: CASSPVADTGELFF
v_gene: TRBV4-1
j_gene: TRBJ2-2
abundance: few
d_gene: NA

CDR3nt: TGTGCCACCAGTGATGCTACTCGCGGGGGCCGTAGTGATGAGCAGTTCTTC
CDR3aa: CATSDATRGGRSDEQFF
v_gene: TRBV24-1
j_gene: TRBJ2-1
abundance: NA
d_gene: NA

CDR3nt: TGCGCCAGCAGGGTAGGCGGATCTGGGGCCAACGTCCTGACTTTC
CDR3aa: CASRVGGSGANVLTF
v_gene: TRBV5-1
j_gene: TRBJ2-6
abundance: NA
d_gene: NA

CDR3nt: TGTGCCAGTAGTGCCAATCCGGGACAGTCAGTACAGTTCTTC
CDR3aa: CASSANPGQSVQFF
v_gene: TRBV19
j_gene: TRBJ2-1
abundance: NA
d_gene: TRBD1

CDR3nt: TGCGCCAGCAGCCAAGGTTCGCTACAGGGAACTAACTATGGCTACACCTTC
CDR3aa: CASSQGSLQGTNYGYTF
v_gene: TRBV4-1
j_gene: TRBJ1-2
abundance: NA
d_gene: NA

CDR3nt: TGTGCCAGCAGCTTTGTCGGGGCTAATCAGCCCCAGCATTTT
CDR3aa: CASSFVGANQPQHF
v_gene: TRBV7-2
j_gene: TRBJ1-5
abundance: few
d_gene: NA

CDR3nt: TGTGCCAGCAGGAGGGGGGCCGGGCCCTTCAATCAGCCCCAGCATTTT
CDR3aa: CASRRGAGPFNQPQHF
v_gene: TRBV2
j_gene: TRBJ1-5
abundance: NA
d_gene: NA

CDR3nt: TGCGCCAGCAGCATGACAGGCCAGGGTCAGCCCCAGCATTTT
CDR3aa: CASSMTGQGQPQHF
v_gene: TRBV5-1
j_gene: TRBJ1-5
abundance: few
d_gene: NA

CDR3nt: TGCAGTGCTACACGGGGTATAGGGGCTAGCAATCAGCCCCAGCATTTT
CDR3aa: CSATRGIGASNQPQHF
v_gene: TRBV20-1
j_gene: TRBJ1-5
abundance: few
d_gene: NA

CDR3nt: TGTGCCAGCAGCTTAGGATCGACAGGGAATCAGCCCCAGCATTTT
CDR3aa: CASSLGSTGNQPQHF
v_gene: TRBV7-9
j_gene: TRBJ1-5
abundance: NA
d_gene: TRBD1

CDR3nt: TGTGCCAGCGGGGACAGGGTGAATCAGCCCCAGCATTTT
CDR3aa: CASGDRVNQPQHF
v_gene: TRBV6-2/TRBV6-3
j_gene: TRBJ1-5
abundance: NA
d_gene: TRBD1

CDR3nt: TGTGCCAGCAGCAGGACTAGCGGGGGTCTCTGGCAAGAGACCCAGTACTTC
CDR3aa: CASSRTSGGLWQETQYF
v_gene: TRBV11-2
j_gene: TRBJ2-5
abundance: few
d_gene: TRBD2

CDR3nt: TGCAGTGCTAGAGGTGGGGGGAACACCATATATTTT
CDR3aa: CSARGGGNTIYF
v_gene: TRBV20-1
j_gene: TRBJ1-3
abundance: many
d_gene: NA

CDR3nt: TGTGCCAGCAGCCTTCTAGTGGCTGAAGCTTTCTTT
CDR3aa: CASSLLVAEAFF
v_gene: TRBV12-3/TRBV12-4
j_gene: TRBJ1-1
abundance: NA
d_gene: NA

CDR3nt: TGCAGCGTTAGGACCGCCCCTAGGGAGCTGTTTTTT
CDR3aa: CSVRTAPRELFF
v_gene: TRBV29-1
j_gene: TRBJ2-2
abundance: few
d_gene: NA

CDR3nt: TGTGCCAGCAGCCCTTGGGCCTCCCCAGAGACCCAGTACTTC
CDR3aa: CASSPWASPETQYF
v_gene: TRBV27
j_gene: TRBJ2-5
abundance: NA
d_gene: NA

CDR3nt: TGTGCCAGCAGCGTAGACAGTCTCAGCTATGGCTACACCTTC
CDR3aa: CASSVDSLSYGYTF
v_gene: TRBV9
j_gene: TRBJ1-2
abundance: few
d_gene: NA

CDR3nt: TGTGCCAGCTCACCACGTCTAGCGGGAGAGGGAGAGACCCAGTACTTC
CDR3aa: CASSPRLAGEGETQYF
v_gene: TRBV18
j_gene: TRBJ2-5
abundance: NA
d_gene: TRBD2

CDR3nt: TGTGCCAGCAGCTGGGCCTCTGAAGCTTTCTTT
CDR3aa: CASSWASEAFF
v_gene: TRBV5-6
j_gene: TRBJ1-1
abundance: NA
d_gene: NA

CDR3nt: TGTGCCAGCAGCCTCACCGGGACAGGGGGCGCCCGGGAGACCCAGTACTTC
CDR3aa: CASSLTGTGGARETQYF
v_gene: TRBV12-3/TRBV12-4
j_gene: TRBJ2-5
abundance: few
d_gene: TRBD1

CDR3nt: TGTGCCAGCAGCTACCAACAGGAATATAATTCACCCCTCCACTTT
CDR3aa: CASSYQQEYNSPLHF
v_gene: TRBV7-2
j_gene: TRBJ1-6
abundance: few
d_gene: NA

CDR3nt: TGTGCCAGCAGCGGGGGGGAGTGGGCGGGGACCGCCAATGAGCAGTTCTTC
CDR3aa: CASSGGEWAGTANEQFF
v_gene: TRBV9
j_gene: TRBJ2-1
abundance: few
d_gene: NA

CDR3nt: TGTGCCAGCAGTGAACCGGGACAGGGATTCAGTTCCTACGAGCAGTACTTC
CDR3aa: CASSEPGQGFSSYEQYF
v_gene: TRBV6-2/TRBV6-3
j_gene: TRBJ2-7
abundance: NA
d_gene: TRBD1

CDR3nt: TGTGCCAGCAGTTCCCTCGGCAGGGCGTCCTACGAGCAGTACTTC
CDR3aa: CASSSLGRASYEQYF
v_gene: TRBV27
j_gene: TRBJ2-7
abundance: NA
d_gene: NA